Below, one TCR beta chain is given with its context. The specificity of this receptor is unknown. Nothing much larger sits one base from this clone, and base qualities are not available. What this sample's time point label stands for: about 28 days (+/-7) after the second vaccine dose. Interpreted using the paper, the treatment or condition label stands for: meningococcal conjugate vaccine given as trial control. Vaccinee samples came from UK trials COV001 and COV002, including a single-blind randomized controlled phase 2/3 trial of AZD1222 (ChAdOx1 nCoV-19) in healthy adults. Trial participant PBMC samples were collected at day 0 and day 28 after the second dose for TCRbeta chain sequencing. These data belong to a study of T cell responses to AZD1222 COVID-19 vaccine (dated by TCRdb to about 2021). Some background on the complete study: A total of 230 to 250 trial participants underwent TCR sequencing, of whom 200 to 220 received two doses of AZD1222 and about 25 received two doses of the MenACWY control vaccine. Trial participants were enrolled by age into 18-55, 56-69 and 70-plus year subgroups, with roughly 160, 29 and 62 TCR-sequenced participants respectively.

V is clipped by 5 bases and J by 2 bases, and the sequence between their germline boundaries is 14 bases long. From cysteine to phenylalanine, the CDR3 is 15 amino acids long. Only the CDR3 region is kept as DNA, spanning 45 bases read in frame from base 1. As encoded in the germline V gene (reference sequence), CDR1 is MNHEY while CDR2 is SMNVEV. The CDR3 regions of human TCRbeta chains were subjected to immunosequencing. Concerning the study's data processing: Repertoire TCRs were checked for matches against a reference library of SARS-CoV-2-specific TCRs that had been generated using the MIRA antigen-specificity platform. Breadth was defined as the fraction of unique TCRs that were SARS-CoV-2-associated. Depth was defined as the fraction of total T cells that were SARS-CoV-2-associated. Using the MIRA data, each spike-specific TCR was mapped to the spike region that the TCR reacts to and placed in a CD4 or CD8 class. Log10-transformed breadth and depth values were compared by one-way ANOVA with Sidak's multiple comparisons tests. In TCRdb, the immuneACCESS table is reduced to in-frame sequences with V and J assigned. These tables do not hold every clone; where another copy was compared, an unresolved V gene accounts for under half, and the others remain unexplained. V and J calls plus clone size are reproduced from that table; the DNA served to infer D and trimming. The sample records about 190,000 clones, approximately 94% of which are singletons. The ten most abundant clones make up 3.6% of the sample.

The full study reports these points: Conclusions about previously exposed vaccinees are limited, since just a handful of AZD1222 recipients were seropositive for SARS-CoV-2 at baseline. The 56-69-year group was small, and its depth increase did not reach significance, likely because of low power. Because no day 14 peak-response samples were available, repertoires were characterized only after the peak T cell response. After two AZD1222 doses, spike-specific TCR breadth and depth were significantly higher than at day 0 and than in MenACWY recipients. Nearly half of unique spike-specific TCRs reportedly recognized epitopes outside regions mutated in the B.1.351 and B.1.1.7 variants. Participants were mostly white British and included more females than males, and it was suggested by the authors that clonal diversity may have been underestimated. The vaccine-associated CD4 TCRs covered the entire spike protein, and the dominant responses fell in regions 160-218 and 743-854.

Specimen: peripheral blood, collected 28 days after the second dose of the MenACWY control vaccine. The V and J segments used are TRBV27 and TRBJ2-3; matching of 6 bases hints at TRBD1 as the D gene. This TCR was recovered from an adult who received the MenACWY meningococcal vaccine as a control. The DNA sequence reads TGTGCCAGCAGTCTTGGACAGCAATTCACAGATACGCAGTATTTT. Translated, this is CASSLGQQFTDTQYF.